The entry that follows covers one TCR beta chain sequence. Here immunoSEQ multiplex PCR was the method, and the copy in TCRdb shows in-frame clones only, minus some. This table has fewer than 200,000 clones, approximately 91% appearing once. The source of the sample is a study of blood T cell repertoires in COVID-19. On the study more broadly: COVID-19 samples collected from the United States, Italy and Spain covered acute and convalescent phases.

The CDR3 length is 14 residues. Trimming cost V 2 bases and J 7 bases, with 14 bases left between them. CDR1 SNHLY and CDR2 FYNNEI come from the germline V gene. The receptor comes from a man aged 18 to 30 with COVID-19, enrolled during active disease. The V and J genes are TRBV2 and TRBJ1-2; possible D gene TRBD1, 5 bases. The sequenced sample was peripheral blood. The chain's CDR3 is CASSEQGQGGGYTF. The CDR3 DNA follows: TGTGCCAGCAGTGAACAAGGTCAGGGTGGTGGCTACACCTTC.